This T cell receptor (beta chain) is from a study of cytomegalovirus exposure and HLA in healthy donors. Study context: Per a later analysis, the approximately 620 first-cohort and over 90 validation repertoires shared one platform.

This clone was counted a single time. Profiling relied on immunoSEQ multiplex PCR, and the TCRdb table lists in-frame clones only, not all of them. The sample includes 130,000 or so clones, around 89% of them seen just once. What was sequenced was PBMCs. The receptor comes from a woman in her 30s in good health and CMV-seropositive.

Here the CDR3 DNA reads TGCGCCAGCAGCTCCTCAGTGTACCAAGAGACCCAGTACTTC. It translates to CASSSSVYQETQYF. The chain recombines TRBV5-1 with TRBJ2-5; D unresolved. Trimming removed 3 bases from V and 0 bases from J, with 9 bases in between. Germline-derived CDR1 and CDR2 are SGHRS and YFSETQ. The CDR3 runs to 14 residues.